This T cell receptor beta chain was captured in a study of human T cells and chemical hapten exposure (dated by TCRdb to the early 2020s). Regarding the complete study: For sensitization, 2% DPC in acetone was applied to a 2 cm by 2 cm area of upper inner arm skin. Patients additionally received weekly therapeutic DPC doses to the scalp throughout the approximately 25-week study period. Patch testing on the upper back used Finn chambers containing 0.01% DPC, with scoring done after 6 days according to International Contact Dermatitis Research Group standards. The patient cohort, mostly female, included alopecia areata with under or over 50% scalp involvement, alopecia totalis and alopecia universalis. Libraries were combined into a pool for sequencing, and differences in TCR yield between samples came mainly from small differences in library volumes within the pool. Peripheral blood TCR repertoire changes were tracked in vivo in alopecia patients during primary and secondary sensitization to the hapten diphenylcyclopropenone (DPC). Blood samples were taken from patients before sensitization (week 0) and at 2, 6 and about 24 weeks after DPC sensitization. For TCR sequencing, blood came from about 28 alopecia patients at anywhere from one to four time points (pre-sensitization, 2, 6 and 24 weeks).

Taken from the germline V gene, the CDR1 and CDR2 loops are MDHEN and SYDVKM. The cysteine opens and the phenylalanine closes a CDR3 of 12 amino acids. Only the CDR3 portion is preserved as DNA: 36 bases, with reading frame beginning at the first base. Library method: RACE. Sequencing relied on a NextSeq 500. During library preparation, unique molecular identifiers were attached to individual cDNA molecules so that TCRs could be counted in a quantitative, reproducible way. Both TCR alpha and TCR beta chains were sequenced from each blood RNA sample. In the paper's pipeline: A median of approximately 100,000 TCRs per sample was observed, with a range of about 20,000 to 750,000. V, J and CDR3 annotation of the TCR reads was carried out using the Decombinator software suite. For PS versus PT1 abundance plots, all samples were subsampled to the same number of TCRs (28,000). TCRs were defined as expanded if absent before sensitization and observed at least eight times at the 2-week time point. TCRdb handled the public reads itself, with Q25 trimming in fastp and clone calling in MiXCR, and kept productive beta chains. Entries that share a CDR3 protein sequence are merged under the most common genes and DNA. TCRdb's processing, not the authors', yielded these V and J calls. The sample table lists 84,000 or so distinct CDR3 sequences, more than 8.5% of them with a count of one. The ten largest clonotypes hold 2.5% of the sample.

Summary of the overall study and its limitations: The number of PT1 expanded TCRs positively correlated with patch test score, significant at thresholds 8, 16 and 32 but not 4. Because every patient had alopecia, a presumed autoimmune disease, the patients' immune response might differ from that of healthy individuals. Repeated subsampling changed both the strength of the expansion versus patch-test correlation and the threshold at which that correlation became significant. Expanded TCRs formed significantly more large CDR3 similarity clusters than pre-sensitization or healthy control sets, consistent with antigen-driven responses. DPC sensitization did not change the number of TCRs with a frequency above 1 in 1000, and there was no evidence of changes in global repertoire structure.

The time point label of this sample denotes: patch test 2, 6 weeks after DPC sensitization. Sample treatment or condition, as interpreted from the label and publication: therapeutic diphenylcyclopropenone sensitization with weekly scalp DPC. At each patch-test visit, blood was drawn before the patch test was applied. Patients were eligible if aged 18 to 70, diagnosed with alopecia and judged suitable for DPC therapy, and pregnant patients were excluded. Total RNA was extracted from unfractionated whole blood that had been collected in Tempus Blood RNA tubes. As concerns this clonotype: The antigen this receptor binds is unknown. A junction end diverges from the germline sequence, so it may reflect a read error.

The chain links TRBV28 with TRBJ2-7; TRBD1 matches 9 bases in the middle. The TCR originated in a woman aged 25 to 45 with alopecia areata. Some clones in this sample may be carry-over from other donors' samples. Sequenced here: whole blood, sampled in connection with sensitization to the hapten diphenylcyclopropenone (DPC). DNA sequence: TGTGCCAGCAGTTTGGGGGACAGGGAATCGAACTTC. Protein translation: CASSLGDRESNF.